A selection of T cell receptor beta chains follows, all from one sample in a study of blood T cell repertoires in COVID-19. The method was immunoSEQ multiplex PCR; TCRdb's version includes in-frame clones alone and lacks a portion of them. Here the sample spans 260,000 or so clones, about nine tenths being singletons. Sequencing input: PBMCs or T cells enriched from blood (not recorded which). The receptors were gathered from a man aged 18 to 35 who had recovered from COVID-19. CDR3s leave out the opening cysteine and the closing phenylalanine or tryptophan. The order of the fields is V gene, J gene, CDR3 protein.

>TRBV7-8|TRBJ2-2
ASDRDPNTGELF
>TRBV5-1|TRBJ2-3
ASSPDPGIGTQY
>TRBV5-1|TRBJ2-2
ASSRTSGDYTGELF
>TRBV28|TRBJ2-1
ASSSRGGGDEQF
>TRBV19|TRBJ2-7
ASSIRDSENNEQY
>TRBV4-1|TRBJ2-5
ASSHGLRGETQY
>TRBV18|TRBJ2-7
ASSPGQGSSEQY
>TRBV9|TRBJ2-2
ASSPHPVLAGGSRTGELF
>TRBV28|TRBJ1-6
ASSLVQGISNSPLH
>TRBV5-1|TRBJ2-2
ASSPALNTGELF
>TRBV19|TRBJ2-5
ASSSGLAGVLIGQETQY
>TRBV25-1|TRBJ1-5
ASSGTRYSNQPQH
>TRBV29-1|TRBJ2-1
SGDRGGYNEQF
>TRBV10-3|TRBJ1-1
AINPDRGTGAF
>TRBV5-1|TRBJ2-2
ASSLDGANTGELF
>TRBV2|TRBJ1-2
ASRREDYGYT
>TRBV2|TRBJ1-1
ASSVQGFETEAF
>TRBV3-1/TRBV3-2|TRBJ2-1
ASSQELAGGYNEQF
>TRBV19|TRBJ1-1
ASRGPAGVNTEAF
>TRBV4-1|TRBJ1-2
ASSQGGGYT
>TRBV27|TRBJ1-2
ASSFAGDYGYT
>TRBV12-5|TRBJ2-5
ASGDSGGRAETQY
>TRBV7-7|TRBJ2-3
ASSPSTREGTQY
>TRBV28|TRBJ1-5
ASSLGQYNQPQH
>TRBV7-3|TRBJ2-1
ASSFRPRHREFSEQF
>TRBV6-5|TRBJ1-2
ASQDSAGGYT
>TRBV14|TRBJ2-1
ASSQVAGDEQF
>TRBV11-2|TRBJ1-1
ASSLDGRGRTEAF
>TRBV3-1/TRBV3-2|TRBJ1-2
ASSPGQGDGYT
>TRBV2|TRBJ1-6
ASSERGLDNYPALH
>TRBV5-1|TRBJ1-2
ASSLAGGYGYT
>TRBV30|TRBJ1-6
AWSFSGSPLH
>TRBV7-9|TRBJ2-1
ASSPTGDEQF
>TRBV7-9|TRBJ1-2
ASSQFTALYGYT
>TRBV7-9|TRBJ1-1
ASSFTQRAGGAYNPEAF